The 2 T cell receptor beta chains given below trace back to one sample, sequenced in a study of blood T cell repertoires in COVID-19. The data were produced by immunoSEQ multiplex PCR, yet TCRdb's version contains in-frame clones alone and is incomplete. Seen here are about 39,000 clones, about 94% observed once, and the top ten hold 4.1%. The sequenced sample consisted of peripheral blood. The receptors originated from a human donor with active COVID-19. The donor label of this sample is uncertain.

The V and J genes are TRBV23-1 and TRBJ1-4; D might be TRBD1 (5 bases). TRBV23-1 is placed among ORFs of uncertain function. With 8 bases removed from V and 8 bases from J, the gap between germline ends came to 21 bases. CDR3 size: 15 residues. The DNA of the CDR3 is TGCGCCAGCCTACCAACCGTGGGGCTTGAGGAAAAACTGTTTTTT. Translating gives CASLPTVGLEEKLFF.

V gene TRBV9 combines with J gene TRBJ2-5, with TRBD2 matching 8 bases. Germline CDR1 is SGDLS and CDR2 is YYNGEE. The CDR3 totals 16 residues. V lost 4 bases to trimming and J lost 5 bases; unmatched junction nucleotides: 13. CDR3 DNA: TGTGCCAGCAGCCCAGCTCCTCTACTAGCGGTCGAGACCCAGTACTTC. Translation: CASSPAPLLAVETQYF.